This TCR beta chain was sequenced in a study of blood T cell repertoires in COVID-19. Study-wide background: From the United States, Italy and Spain came samples of acute and convalescent COVID-19. Nucleic acid was either cDNA or gDNA, and it came from T cells, B-cell-depleted T cells, or PBMCs.

The repertoire was sequenced with immunoSEQ multiplex PCR; TCRdb's copy has only in-frame clones and lacks some. The sample has under 250,000 clones, 65% to 85% seen once. The receptor was isolated from a man between 35 and 55 years old with active or convalescent COVID-19. The sample consisted of peripheral blood.

CDR3 sequence reads: CAWSVTGGNQPQHF. DNA of the CDR3: TGTGCCTGGAGTGTTACGGGTGGCAATCAGCCCCAGCATTTT. The J gene is TRBJ1-5, the V gene TRBV30; D remains ambiguous. Germline V gene sequence: CDR1 GTSNPN, CDR2 SVGIG (reference sequence). CDR3 length equals 14 residues. V was cut by 0 bases and J by 2 bases, with 8 bases left in between.